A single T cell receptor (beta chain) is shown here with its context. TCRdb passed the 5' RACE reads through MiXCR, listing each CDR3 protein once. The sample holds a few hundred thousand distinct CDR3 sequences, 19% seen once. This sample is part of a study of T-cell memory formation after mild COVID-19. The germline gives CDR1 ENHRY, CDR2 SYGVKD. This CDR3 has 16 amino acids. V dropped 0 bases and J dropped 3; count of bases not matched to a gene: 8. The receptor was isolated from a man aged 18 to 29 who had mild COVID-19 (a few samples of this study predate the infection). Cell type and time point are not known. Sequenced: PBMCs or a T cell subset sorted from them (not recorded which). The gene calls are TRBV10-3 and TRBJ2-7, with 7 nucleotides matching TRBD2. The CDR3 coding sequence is TGTGCCATCAGTGAGTCCGAGCGCGGGAGACACTACGAGCAGTACTTC. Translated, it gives CAISESERGRHYEQYF.